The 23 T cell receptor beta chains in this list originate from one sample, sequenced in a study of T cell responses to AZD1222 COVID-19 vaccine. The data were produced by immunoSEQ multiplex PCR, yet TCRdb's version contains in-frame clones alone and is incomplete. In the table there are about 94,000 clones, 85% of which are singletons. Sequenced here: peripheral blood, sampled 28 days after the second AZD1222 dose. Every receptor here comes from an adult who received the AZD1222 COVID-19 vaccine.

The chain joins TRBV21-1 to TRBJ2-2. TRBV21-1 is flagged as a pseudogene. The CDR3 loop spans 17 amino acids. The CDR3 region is CASSETFRDGNTGELFF. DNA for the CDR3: TGTGCCAGCAGCGAAACATTCCGGGACGGGAACACCGGGGAGCTGTTTTTT.

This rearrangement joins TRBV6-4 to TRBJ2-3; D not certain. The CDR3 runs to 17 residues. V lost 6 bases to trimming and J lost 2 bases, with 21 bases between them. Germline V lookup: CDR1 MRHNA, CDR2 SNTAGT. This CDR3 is CASSQTATEASTDTQYF. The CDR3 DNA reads TGTGCCAGCAGCCAGACTGCAACAGAAGCTTCCACAGATACGCAGTATTTT.

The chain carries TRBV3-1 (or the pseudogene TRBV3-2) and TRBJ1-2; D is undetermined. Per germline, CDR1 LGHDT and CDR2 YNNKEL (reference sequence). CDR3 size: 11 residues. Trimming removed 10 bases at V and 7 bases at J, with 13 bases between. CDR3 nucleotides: TGTGCCACCCGAAGGGAGGGTGGCTACACCTTC. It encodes CATRREGGYTF.

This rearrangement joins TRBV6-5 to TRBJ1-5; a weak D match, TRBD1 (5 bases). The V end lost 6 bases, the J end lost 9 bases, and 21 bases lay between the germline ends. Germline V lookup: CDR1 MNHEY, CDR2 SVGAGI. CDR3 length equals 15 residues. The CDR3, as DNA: TGTGCCAGCAGGAGAGACGGGACGGCCTTGAGGCCCCAGCATTTT. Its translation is CASRRDGTALRPQHF.

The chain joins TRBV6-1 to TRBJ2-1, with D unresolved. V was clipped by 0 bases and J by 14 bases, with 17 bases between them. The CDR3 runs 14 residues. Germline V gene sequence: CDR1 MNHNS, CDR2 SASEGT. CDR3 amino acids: CASSEALLSVGKFF. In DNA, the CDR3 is TGTGCCAGCAGTGAAGCGCTTCTCAGCGTCGGAAAGTTCTTC.

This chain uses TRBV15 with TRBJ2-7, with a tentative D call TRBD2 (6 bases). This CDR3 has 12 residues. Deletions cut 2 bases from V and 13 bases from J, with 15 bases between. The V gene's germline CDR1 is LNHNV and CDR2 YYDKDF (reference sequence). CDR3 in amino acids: CATSRFGGDSYF. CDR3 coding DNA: TGTGCCACCAGCAGATTTGGAGGGGATTCATACTTC.

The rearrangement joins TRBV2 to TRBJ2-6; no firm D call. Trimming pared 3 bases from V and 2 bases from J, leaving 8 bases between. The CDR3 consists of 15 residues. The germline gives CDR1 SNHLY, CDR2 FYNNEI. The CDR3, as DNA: TGTGCCAGCAGTGATTGGAGCGCTGGGGCCAACGTCCTGACTTTC. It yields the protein CASSDWSAGANVLTF.

The DNA for the CDR3 is TGTGCCAGCAGCTCGGGACAGGGAGTCGGCTCTGGGGCCAACGTCCTGACTTTC. Protein product: CASSSGQGVGSGANVLTF. J is TRBJ2-6 and V is TRBV5-4; 9 bases match TRBD1. Germline V gene data show CDR1 as SGHNT and CDR2 as YYREEE (reference sequence). The CDR3 is 18 amino acids. The V gene end was trimmed by 3 bases and the J gene end by 0 bases; junction bases not matched to a gene: 7.

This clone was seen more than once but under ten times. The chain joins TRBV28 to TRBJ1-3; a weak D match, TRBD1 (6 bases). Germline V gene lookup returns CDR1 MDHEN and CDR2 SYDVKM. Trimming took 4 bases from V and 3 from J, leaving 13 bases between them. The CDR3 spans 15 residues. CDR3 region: CASSSYRERGNTIYF. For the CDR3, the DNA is TGTGCCAGCAGTTCTTACAGGGAACGTGGAAACACCATATATTTT.

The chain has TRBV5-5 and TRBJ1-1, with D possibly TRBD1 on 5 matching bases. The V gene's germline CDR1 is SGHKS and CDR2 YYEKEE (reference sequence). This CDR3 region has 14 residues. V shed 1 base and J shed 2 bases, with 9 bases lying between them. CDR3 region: CASSLSQGNTEAFF. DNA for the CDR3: TGTGCCAGCAGCTTGAGTCAGGGAAACACTGAAGCTTTCTTT.

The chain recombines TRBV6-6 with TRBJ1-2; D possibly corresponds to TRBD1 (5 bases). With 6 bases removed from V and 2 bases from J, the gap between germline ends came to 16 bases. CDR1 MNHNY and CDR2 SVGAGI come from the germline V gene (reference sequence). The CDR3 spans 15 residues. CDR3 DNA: TGTGCCAGCAGCCCCGGTGGGGGACCCAACTATGGCTACACCTTC. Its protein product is CASSPGGGPNYGYTF.

The CDR3 reads CASRAVGQNTGELFF. The DNA for the CDR3 is TGTGCCAGCAGGGCGGTTGGACAAAACACCGGGGAGCTGTTTTTT. This chain connects TRBV3-1 (or the pseudogene TRBV3-2) to TRBJ2-2; tentatively, D is TRBD1 (5 bases). CDR3 length: 15 amino acids. The germline V gene encodes CDR1 LGHDT and CDR2 YNNKEL (reference sequence). V was shortened by 6 bases and J by 2 bases, with 13 bases between the two germline ends.

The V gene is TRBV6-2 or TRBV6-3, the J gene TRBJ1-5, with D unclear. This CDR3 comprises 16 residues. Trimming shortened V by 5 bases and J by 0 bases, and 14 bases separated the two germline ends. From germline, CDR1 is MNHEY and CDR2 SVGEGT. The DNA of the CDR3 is TGTGCCAGCAGTCCCGGGTGGGCCAATAGCAATCAGCCCCAGCATTTT. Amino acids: CASSPGWANSNQPQHF.

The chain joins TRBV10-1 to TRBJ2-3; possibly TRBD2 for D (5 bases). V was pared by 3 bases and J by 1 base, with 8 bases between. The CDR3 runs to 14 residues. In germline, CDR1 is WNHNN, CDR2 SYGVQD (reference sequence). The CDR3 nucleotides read TGCGCCAGCAGTGACCGGACTGGCACAGATACGCAGTATTTT. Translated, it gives CASSDRTGTDTQYF.

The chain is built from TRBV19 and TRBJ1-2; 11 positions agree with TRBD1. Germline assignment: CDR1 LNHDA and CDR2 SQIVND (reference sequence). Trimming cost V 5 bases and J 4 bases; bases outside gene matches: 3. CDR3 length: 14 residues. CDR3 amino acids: CASSPGTGGYGYTF. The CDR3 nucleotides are TGTGCCAGTAGTCCTGGGACAGGGGGCTATGGCTACACCTTC.

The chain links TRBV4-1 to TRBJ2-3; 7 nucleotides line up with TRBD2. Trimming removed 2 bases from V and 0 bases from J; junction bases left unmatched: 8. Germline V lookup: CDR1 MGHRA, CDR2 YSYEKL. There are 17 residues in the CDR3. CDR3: CASSQPVLAASTDTQYF. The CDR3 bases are TGCGCCAGCAGCCAACCTGTCCTAGCGGCTAGCACAGATACGCAGTATTTT.

The CDR3 sequence: CASSGTSLYEQYF. The DNA of the CDR3 is TGTGCCAGTAGTGGGACTAGTCTCTACGAGCAGTACTTC. This chain joins TRBV19 and TRBJ2-7, with 8 positions matching TRBD2. The CDR3 loop spans 13 amino acids. CDR1 is LNHDA, CDR2 SQIVND, per germline (reference sequence). The trim removed 5 bases at V and 3 bases at J, leaving 3 bases unmatched.

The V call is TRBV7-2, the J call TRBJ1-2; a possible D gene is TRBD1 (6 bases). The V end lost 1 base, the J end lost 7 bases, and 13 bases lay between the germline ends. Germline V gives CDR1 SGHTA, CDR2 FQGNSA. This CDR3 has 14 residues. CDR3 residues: CASSLGPGAGGYTF. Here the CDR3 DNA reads TGTGCCAGCAGCTTAGGCCCGGGGGCGGGTGGCTACACCTTC.

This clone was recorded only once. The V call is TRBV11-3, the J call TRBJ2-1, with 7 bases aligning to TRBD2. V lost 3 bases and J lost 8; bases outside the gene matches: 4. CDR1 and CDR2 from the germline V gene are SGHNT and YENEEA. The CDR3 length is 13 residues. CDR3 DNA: TGTGCCAGCAGCTTTCGGGGGGTGGATGAGCAGTTCTTC. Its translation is CASSFRGVDEQFF. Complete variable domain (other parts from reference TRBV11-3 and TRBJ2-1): EAGVVQSPRYKIIEKKQPVAFWCNPISGHNTLYWYLQNLGQGPELLIRYENEEAVDDSQLPKDRFSAERLKGVDSTLKIQPAELGDSAVYLCASSFRGVDEQFFGPGTRLTVL.

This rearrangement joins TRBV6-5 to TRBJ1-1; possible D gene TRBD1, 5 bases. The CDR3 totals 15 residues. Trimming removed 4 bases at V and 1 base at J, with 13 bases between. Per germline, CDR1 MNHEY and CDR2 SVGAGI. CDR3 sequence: CASSSRGVGNTEAFF. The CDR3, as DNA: TGTGCCAGCAGTTCTCGGGGGGTTGGGAACACTGAAGCTTTCTTT.

The CDR3 sequence: CASSYSGLVPNEQFF. The CDR3 nucleotides read TGTGCCAGCAGTTACTCGGGACTAGTCCCCAATGAGCAGTTCTTC. V is TRBV6-6 and J is TRBJ2-1; 8 bases map to TRBD2. CDR1 MNHNY and CDR2 SVGAGI come from the germline V gene (reference sequence). V was clipped by 0 bases and J by 6 bases; unmatched bases: 4. CDR3 length: 15 residues.

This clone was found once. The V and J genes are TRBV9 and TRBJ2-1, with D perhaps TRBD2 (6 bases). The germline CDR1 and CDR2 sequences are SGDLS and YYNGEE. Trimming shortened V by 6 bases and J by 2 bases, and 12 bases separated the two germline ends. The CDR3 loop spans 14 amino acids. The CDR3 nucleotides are TGTGCCAGCAATCCGGAGGGGACCTACAATGAGCAGTTCTTC. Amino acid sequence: CASNPEGTYNEQFF.

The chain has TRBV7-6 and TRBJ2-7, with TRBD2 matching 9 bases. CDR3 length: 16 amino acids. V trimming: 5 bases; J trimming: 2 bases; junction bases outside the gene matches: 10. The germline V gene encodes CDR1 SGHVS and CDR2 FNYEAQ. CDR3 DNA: TGTGCCAGCAGCCTAGGTACTAGCGGGCTCCCCTACGAGCAGTACTTC. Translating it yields CASSLGTSGLPYEQYF.